A selection of T cell receptor beta chains follows, all from one sample in a study of cytomegalovirus exposure and HLA in healthy donors. Libraries were prepared by immunoSEQ multiplex PCR; TCRdb keeps only in-frame clonotypes and omits some of them. The table has around 150,000 clones, approximately 80% seen once. Source material: PBMCs. The receptors derive from a man aged 25-40 years in good health and CMV-seronegative. CDR3s include the opening cysteine and the closing phenylalanine or tryptophan. The D gene is left open where the match is weak. For some rows the clone size is stated as once, few or many, or as a class when expanded; others skip it.

-	TRBV4-1	-	TRBJ2-2	TGCGCCAGCAGCCCCGAATTGGGCAGGCTGAACACCGGGGAGCTGTTTTTT	CASSPELGRLNTGELFF
-	TRBV5-1	TRBD2	TRBJ2-7	TGCGCCAGCAGGCTGGCCCCTAGCGGAAGCTCCTACGAGCAGTACTTC	CASRLAPSGSSYEQYF
once	TRBV7-6	TRBD2	TRBJ2-1	TGTGCCAGCAGCTTAGCTAGCGGGAGTGAAGATGAGCAGTTCTTC	CASSLASGSEDEQFF
-	TRBV14	-	TRBJ2-5	TGTGCCAGCAGCCAGGGCTTGGCGGAGACCCAGTACTTC	CASSQGLAETQYF
-	TRBV15	TRBD2	TRBJ2-1	TGTGCCACCAGCAGAGATCTTTTCGTTCGGCTAGCGGCCCACCTGGGGACCAATGAGCAGTTCTTC	CATSRDLFVRLAAHLGTNEQFF
few	TRBV5-1	-	TRBJ1-4	TGCGCCAGCAGCTTGGGCGGGACTGAAGTTAATGAAAAACTGTTTTTT	CASSLGGTEVNEKLFF
-	TRBV11-3	TRBD1	TRBJ2-2	TGTGCCAGCAGCTTCGGGACAGGGTCCGGGGAGCTGTTTTTT	CASSFGTGSGELFF
-	TRBV27	TRBD1	TRBJ1-1	TGTGCCAGCATCGGGACAGGATGGGGATTTACCACTGAAGCTTTCTTT	CASIGTGWGFTTEAFF
-	TRBV29-1	-	TRBJ1-1	TGCAGCGTTGTTGCGGCGATTGGGACTGAAGCTTTCTTT	CSVVAAIGTEAFF
-	TRBV5-1	-	TRBJ1-1	TGCGCCAGCAGCTTGGAGACAGCCGTTCGTTCAAAGGAAGCTTTCTTT	CASSLETAVRSKEAFF
-	TRBV5-6	TRBD2	TRBJ2-3	TGTGCCAGCAGCTTTCTACTAGCGGGAGCAGATACGCAGTATTTT	CASSFLLAGADTQYF
few	TRBV6-5	TRBD2	TRBJ2-7	TGTGCCAGCAGTTACTCTGGACTAGCGGGAGAGTACGAGCAGTACTTC	CASSYSGLAGEYEQYF
-	TRBV9	-	TRBJ2-3	TGTGCCAGCAGCCAAACAGTTCTCAGCACAGATACGCAGTATTTT	CASSQTVLSTDTQYF
-	TRBV6-9	TRBD1	TRBJ1-5	TGTGCCAGCAACCCGACAGGGGGCGGCAATCAGCCCCAGCATTTT	CASNPTGGGNQPQHF
-	TRBV28	-	TRBJ1-5	TGTGCCAGCAGTCCGGGGGGGACGGCCCATCAGCCCCAGCATTTT	CASSPGGTAHQPQHF
-	TRBV7-2	-	TRBJ2-3	TGTGCCAGCAGCGTCCAGGGTATTGGGGATACGCAGTATTTT	CASSVQGIGDTQYF
-	TRBV6-5	-	TRBJ2-7	TGTGCCAGCAGTTACTCGCTTCAGGCAGGGGTAGAGCAGTACTTC	CASSYSLQAGVEQYF
-	TRBV10-3	TRBD2	TRBJ2-7	TGTGCCATCAGCTTCAGCGGGAGTAGGACCTACGAGCAGTACTTC	CAISFSGSRTYEQYF
-	TRBV6-6	TRBD1	TRBJ1-5	TGTGCCAGCAGTTACCCCGGGACAGGGGGTGATCAGCCCCAGCATTTT	CASSYPGTGGDQPQHF
-	TRBV7-2	TRBD2	TRBJ2-7	TGTGCCAGCAGCTTAGAAGTAGCGGGAGCCGCCGAGCAGTACTTC	CASSLEVAGAAEQYF
-	TRBV10-3	-	TRBJ1-2	TGTGCCATCAGGAAGACAGGTGGCTACACCTTC	CAIRKTGGYTF
-	TRBV7-2	-	TRBJ2-7	TGTGCCAGCAGTCCTACTGAGGGCCCCTACGAGCAGTACTTC	CASSPTEGPYEQYF
-	TRBV7-2	-	TRBJ2-4	TGTGCCAGCAGCTTAGCGGGGCTGAATAGTATAGCCAAAAACATTCAGTACTTC	CASSLAGLNSIAKNIQYF
few	TRBV5-8	-	TRBJ2-3	TGTGCCAGCAGCCTGGGCCTAGCCTACACAGATACGCAGTATTTT	CASSLGLAYTDTQYF
-	TRBV5-1	TRBD2	TRBJ2-7	TGCGCCAGCAGCTTGAAATCCGGGCGGGAGCGGGACGAGCAGTACTTC	CASSLKSGRERDEQYF
-	TRBV5-4	-	TRBJ2-7	TGTGCCAGCAGGCCCGGGACTTCCTACGAGCAGTACTTC	CASRPGTSYEQYF
few	TRBV28	TRBD2	TRBJ2-7	TGTGCCAGCAGCCCTTCCCTAGCGGCCTACGAGCAGTACTTC	CASSPSLAAYEQYF
-	TRBV5-4	TRBD2	TRBJ2-7	TGTGCCAGCAGCTTGGCTAGCGGGAATCCCTACGAGCAGTACTTC	CASSLASGNPYEQYF
-	TRBV18	TRBD1	TRBJ1-1	TGTGCCAGCTCACAAAGACAGGGGACCTACGAAGCTTTCTTT	CASSQRQGTYEAFF
once	TRBV6-5	-	TRBJ2-1	TGTGCCAGCGCGGTCGGGAGCTCCTACAATGAGCAGTTCTTC	CASAVGSSYNEQFF
once	TRBV5-1	TRBD1	TRBJ2-7	TGCGCCAGCAGCTTGGGTACAGGGGGCAACGAGCAGTACTTC	CASSLGTGGNEQYF
-	TRBV5-1	TRBD1	TRBJ2-5	TGCGCCAGCAGCTTGGCCCGGGACAGCGAGGCCCAGTACTTC	CASSLARDSEAQYF
-	TRBV19	-	TRBJ1-1	TGTGCCAGTAGTACCGGGGGGCCGGGAACTGAAGCTTTCTTT	CASSTGGPGTEAFF
-	TRBV18	-	TRBJ2-3	TGTGCCAGCTCTCTTAGCACAGATACGCAGTATTTT	CASSLSTDTQYF
-	TRBV5-4	-	TRBJ1-5	TGTGCCAGCAGCTTGGACGGGGGGGGACCCCAGCATTTT	CASSLDGGGPQHF
-	TRBV7-9	TRBD2	TRBJ2-3	TGTGCCAGCAGCCTAAGCGGGAGGGGATCAGATACGCAGTATTTT	CASSLSGRGSDTQYF
few	TRBV11-2	TRBD2	TRBJ2-2	TGTGCCAGCAGCTTAAGCGGACTAGCGGGAGTTCACACCGGGGAGCTGTTTTTT	CASSLSGLAGVHTGELFF
-	TRBV21-1	-	TRBJ2-7	TGTGCCAGCAGCAACCTAGCGGGAGTGGGCGAGCAGTACTTC	CASSNLAGVGEQYF
few	TRBV27	TRBD1	TRBJ2-3	TGTGCCAGCAGTTTCGACAGGGGAGGCACAGATACGCAGTATTTT	CASSFDRGGTDTQYF
-	TRBV4-2	-	TRBJ1-1	TGTGCCAGCAGCCAAGAAAGGTGGAGTACACCTGAAGCTTTCTTT	CASSQERWSTPEAFF
few	TRBV28	-	TRBJ1-1	TGTGCCAGCAGTTCCCCTTCCGGGACACCCCAAGCTTTCTTT	CASSSPSGTPQAFF
-	TRBV5-4	-	TRBJ2-1	TGTGCCAGCAGCTTTACAGCCAATGAGCAGTTCTTC	CASSFTANEQFF
-	TRBV6-1	TRBD2	TRBJ2-5	TGTGCCAGCAGTGATGGGTCTAGCGGGTCGTCAGAGACCCAGTACTTC	CASSDGSSGSSETQYF
-	TRBV6-5	-	TRBJ1-5	TGTGCCAGCAGTTACTCGAATGGGGGAGGGCAGCCCCAGCATTTT	CASSYSNGGGQPQHF
-	TRBV11-2	-	TRBJ1-2	TGTGCCAGCAGCTTGTTTACGGCTAACTATGGCTACACCTTC	CASSLFTANYGYTF
-	TRBV12-2	-	TRBJ1-5	TGTGCAAGTCGAACCCCTGCGGGAGGGGGGAGCCAGCCCCAGCATTTT	CASRTPAGGGSQPQHF
-	TRBV5-6	TRBD1	TRBJ2-5	TGTGCCAGCAGCCGGGACAGGGGGGAGACCCAGTACTTC	CASSRDRGETQYF
-	TRBV27	-	TRBJ1-1	TGTGCCAGCAGTTTACTGGGGCTTGGTGAAGCTTTCTTT	CASSLLGLGEAFF
once	TRBV28	-	TRBJ2-7	TGTGCCAGCAAAGGGGACATCCGGGCCTACGAGCAGTACTTC	CASKGDIRAYEQYF
few	TRBV11-2	TRBD1	TRBJ2-3	TGTGCCAGCAGCTCCCCCGCGAAGGGACAGCGTAGCACAGATACGCAGTATTTT	CASSSPAKGQRSTDTQYF
-	TRBV28	TRBD1	TRBJ2-3	TGTGCCGTCCTGGGACAGGGGGCTACAGATACGCAGTATTTT	CAVLGQGATDTQYF
-	TRBV5-1	TRBD2	TRBJ2-1	TGCGCCAGCAGGACTAGCGGGACTTCCTACAATGAGCAGTTCTTC	CASRTSGTSYNEQFF
-	TRBV6-5	-	TRBJ2-5	TGTGCCAGCAGTTACGGTGCGACACAAGAGACCCAGTACTTC	CASSYGATQETQYF
-	TRBV2	TRBD2	TRBJ2-3	TGTGCCAGCAGTGAAGGGACTAGCGGGAGGGCCCCCTTAGGTACAGATACGCAGTATTTT	CASSEGTSGRAPLGTDTQYF
-	TRBV7-2	TRBD2	TRBJ2-3	TGTGCCAGCAGCTTAGTCCACCGGGAGGGGGCAGATACGCAGTATTTT	CASSLVHREGADTQYF
-	TRBV5-4	TRBD1	TRBJ1-1	TGTGCCAGCAGCTTGGGACAGGGCTCGGGTGAAGCTTTCTTT	CASSLGQGSGEAFF